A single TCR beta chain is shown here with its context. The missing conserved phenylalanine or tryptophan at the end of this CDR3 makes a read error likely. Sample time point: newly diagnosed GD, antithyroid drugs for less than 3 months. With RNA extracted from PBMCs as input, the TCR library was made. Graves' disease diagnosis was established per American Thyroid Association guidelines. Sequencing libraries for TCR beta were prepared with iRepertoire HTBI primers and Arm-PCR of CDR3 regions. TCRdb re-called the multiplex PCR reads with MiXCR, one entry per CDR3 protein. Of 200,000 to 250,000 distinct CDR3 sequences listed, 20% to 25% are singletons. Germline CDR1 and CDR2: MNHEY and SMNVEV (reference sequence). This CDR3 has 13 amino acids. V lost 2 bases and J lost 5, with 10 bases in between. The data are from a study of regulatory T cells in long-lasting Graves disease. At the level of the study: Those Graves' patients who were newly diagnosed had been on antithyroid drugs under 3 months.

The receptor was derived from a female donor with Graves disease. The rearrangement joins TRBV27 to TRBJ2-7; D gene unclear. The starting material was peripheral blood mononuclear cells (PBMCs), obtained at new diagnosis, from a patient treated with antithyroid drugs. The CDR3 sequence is CASSLREFHEQYS. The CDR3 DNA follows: TGTGCCAGCAGTTTAAGAGAGTTCCACGAGCAGTACTCC.